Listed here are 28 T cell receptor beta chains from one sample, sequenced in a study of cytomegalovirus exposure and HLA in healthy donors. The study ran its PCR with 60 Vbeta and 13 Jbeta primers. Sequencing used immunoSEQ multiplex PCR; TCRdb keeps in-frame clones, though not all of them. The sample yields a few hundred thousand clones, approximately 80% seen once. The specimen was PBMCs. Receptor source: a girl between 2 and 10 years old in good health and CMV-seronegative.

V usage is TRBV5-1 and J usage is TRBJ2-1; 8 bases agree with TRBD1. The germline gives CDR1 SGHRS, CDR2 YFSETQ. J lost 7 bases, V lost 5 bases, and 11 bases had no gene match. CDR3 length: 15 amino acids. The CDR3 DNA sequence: TGCGCCAGCAGTCGCGGACAGGGATGGGGGAATGAGCAGTTCTTC. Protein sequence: CASSRGQGWGNEQFF. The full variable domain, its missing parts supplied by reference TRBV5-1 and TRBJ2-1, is KAGVTQTPRYLIKTRGQQVTLSCSPISGHRSVSWYQQTPGQGLQFLFEYFSETQRNKGNFPGRFSGRQFSNSRSEMNVSTLELGDSALYLCASSRGQGWGNEQFFGPGTRLTVL.

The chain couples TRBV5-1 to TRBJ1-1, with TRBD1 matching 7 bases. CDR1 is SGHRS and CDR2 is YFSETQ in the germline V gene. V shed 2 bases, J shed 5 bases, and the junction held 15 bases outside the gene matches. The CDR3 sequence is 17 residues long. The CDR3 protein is CASSFLQGRVSGTEAFF. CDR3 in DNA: TGCGCCAGCAGCTTCCTACAGGGGCGGGTCTCGGGTACTGAAGCTTTCTTT.

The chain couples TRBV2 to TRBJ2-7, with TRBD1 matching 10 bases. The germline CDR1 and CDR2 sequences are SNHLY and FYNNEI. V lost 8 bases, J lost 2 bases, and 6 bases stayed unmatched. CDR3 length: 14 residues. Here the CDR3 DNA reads TGTGCCAGCTGGGGGGGACAGGGGACCTACGAGCAGTACTTC. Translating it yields CASWGGQGTYEQYF.

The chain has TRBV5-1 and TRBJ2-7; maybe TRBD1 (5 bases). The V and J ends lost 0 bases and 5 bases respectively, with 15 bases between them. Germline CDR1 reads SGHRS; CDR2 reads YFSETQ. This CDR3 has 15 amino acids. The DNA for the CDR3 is TGCGCCAGCAGCTTGGCCATCTCGATACAGGACGAGCAGTACTTC. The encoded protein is CASSLAISIQDEQYF.

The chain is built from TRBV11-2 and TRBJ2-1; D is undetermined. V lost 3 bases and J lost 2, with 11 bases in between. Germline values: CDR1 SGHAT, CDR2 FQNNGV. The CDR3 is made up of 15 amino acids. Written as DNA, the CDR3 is TGTGCCAGCAGCTTTAACACAGAACCCTACAATGAGCAGTTCTTC. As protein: CASSFNTEPYNEQFF.

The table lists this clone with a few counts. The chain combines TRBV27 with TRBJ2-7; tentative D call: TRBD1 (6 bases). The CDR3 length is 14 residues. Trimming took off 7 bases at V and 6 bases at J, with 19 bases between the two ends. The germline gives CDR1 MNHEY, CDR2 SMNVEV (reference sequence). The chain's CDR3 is CASTSYHRESEQYF. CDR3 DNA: TGTGCCAGCACCTCCTACCACAGGGAAAGCGAGCAGTACTTC.

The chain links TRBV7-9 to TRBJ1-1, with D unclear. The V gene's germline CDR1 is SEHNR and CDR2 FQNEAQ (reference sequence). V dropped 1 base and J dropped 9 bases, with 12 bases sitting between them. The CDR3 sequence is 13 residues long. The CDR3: CASSLGPAAQAFF. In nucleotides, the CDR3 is TGTGCCAGCAGCTTAGGTCCGGCGGCACAAGCTTTCTTT.

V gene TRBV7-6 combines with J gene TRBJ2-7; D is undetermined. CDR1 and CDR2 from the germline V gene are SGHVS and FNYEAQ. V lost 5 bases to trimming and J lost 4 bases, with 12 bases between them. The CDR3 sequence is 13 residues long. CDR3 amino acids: CASSRSEQYEQYF. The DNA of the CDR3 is TGTGCCAGCAGCCGTTCCGAACAATACGAGCAGTACTTC.

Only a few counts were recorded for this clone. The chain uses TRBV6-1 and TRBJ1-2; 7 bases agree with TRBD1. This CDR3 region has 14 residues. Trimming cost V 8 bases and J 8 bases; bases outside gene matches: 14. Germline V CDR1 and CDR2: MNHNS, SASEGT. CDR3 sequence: CASVTGQKDVGYTF. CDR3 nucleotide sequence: TGTGCCAGCGTCACGGGACAGAAGGATGTAGGCTACACCTTC.

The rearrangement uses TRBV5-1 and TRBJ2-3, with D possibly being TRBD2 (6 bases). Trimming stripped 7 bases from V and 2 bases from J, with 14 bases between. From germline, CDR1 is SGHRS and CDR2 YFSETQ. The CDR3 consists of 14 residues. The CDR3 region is CASHSGVHTDTQYF. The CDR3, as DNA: TGCGCCAGCCACTCGGGGGTACACACAGATACGCAGTATTTT.

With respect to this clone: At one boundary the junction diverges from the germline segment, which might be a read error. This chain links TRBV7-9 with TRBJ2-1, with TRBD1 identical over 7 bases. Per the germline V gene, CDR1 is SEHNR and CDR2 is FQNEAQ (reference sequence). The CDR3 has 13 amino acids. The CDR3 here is CSSSLGRGNEQFF. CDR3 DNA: TGTTCCAGCAGCTTGGGCAGGGGGAATGAGCAGTTCTTC.

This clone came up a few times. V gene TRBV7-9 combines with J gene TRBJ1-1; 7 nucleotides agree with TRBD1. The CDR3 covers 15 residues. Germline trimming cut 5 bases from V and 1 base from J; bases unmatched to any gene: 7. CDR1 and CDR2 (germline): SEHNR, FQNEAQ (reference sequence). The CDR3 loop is CASSPWTGQNTEAFF. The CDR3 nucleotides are TGTGCCAGCAGCCCGTGGACAGGACAGAACACTGAAGCTTTCTTT.

This CDR3 is CASSQEEWAGASTDTQYF. The DNA for the CDR3 is TGTGCCAGCAGCCAAGAGGAGTGGGCGGGAGCTAGCACAGATACGCAGTATTTT. The rearrangement uses TRBV4-2 and TRBJ2-3, with TRBD2 identical over 7 bases. The V gene's germline CDR1 is LGHNA and CDR2 YNFKEQ. The ends lost 0 bases at V and 0 bases at J; junction bases unmatched: 9. The CDR3 extends over 18 amino acids.

CDR3 nucleotides: TGCGCCAGCAGCTTCCCCTCGCGCTCTACAGATACGCAGTATTTT. This translates into CASSFPSRSTDTQYF. V is TRBV5-1 and J is TRBJ2-3; D unresolved. The CDR3 is 15 amino acids. With 2 bases removed from V and 3 bases from J, the gap between germline ends came to 13 bases. Germline CDR1 reads SGHRS; CDR2 reads YFSETQ.

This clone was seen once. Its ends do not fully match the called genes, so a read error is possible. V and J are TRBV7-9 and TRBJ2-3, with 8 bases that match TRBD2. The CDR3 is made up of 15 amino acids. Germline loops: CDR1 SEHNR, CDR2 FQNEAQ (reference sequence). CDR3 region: CSSSNTGGETDTQYF. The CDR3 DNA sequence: TGTTCCAGCAGTAATACGGGGGGGGAGACAGATACGCAGTATTTT.

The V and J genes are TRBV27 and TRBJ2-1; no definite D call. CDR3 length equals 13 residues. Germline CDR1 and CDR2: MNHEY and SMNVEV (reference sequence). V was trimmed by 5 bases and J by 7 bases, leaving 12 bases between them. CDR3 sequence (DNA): TGTGCCAGCAGTCTCCTCCCAGTTAATGAGCAGTTCTTC. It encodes CASSLLPVNEQFF.

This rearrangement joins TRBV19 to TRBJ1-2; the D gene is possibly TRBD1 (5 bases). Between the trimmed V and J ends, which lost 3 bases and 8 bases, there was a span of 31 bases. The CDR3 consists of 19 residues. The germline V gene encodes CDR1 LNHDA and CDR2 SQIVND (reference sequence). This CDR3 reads CASSMESHRGGYQYPGYTF. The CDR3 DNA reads TGTGCCAGTAGTATGGAGTCCCACCGGGGGGGGTATCAGTACCCCGGCTACACCTTC.

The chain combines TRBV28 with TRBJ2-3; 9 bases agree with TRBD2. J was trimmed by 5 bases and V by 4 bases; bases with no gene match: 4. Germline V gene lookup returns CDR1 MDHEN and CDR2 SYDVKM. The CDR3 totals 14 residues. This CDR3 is CASSSAGGGDTQYF. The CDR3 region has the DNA TGTGCCAGCAGTTCTGCGGGAGGGGGAGATACGCAGTATTTT.

The CDR3 protein is CASKASGYYEQYF. CDR3 sequence (DNA): TGTGCCAGCAAAGCAAGCGGATACTACGAGCAGTACTTC. The chain uses TRBV27 and TRBJ2-7; TRBD2 is a possible D gene (5 bases). From germline, CDR1 is MNHEY and CDR2 SMNVEV (reference sequence). This CDR3 comprises 13 residues. V was clipped by 7 bases and J by 3 bases, with 13 bases between them.

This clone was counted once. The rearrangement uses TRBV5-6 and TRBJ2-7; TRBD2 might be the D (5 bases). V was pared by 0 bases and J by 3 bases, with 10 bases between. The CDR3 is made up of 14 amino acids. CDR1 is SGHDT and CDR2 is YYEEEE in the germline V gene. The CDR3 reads CASSLGLRDYEQYF. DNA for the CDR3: TGTGCCAGCAGCTTGGGACTAAGAGACTACGAGCAGTACTTC. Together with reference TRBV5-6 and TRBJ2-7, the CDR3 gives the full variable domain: DAGVTQSPTHLIKTRGQQVTLRCSPKSGHDTVSWYQQALGQGPQFIFQYYEEEERQRGNFPDRFSGHQFPNYSSELNVNALLLGDSALYLCASSLGLRDYEQYFGPGTRLTVT.

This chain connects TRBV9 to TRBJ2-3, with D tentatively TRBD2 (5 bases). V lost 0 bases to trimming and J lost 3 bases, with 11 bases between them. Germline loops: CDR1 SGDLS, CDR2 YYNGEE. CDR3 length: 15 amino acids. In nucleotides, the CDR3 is TGTGCCAGCAGCGTAGGGGCAAGGACTACAGATACGCAGTATTTT. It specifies CASSVGARTTDTQYF. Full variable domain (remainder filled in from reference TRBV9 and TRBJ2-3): DSGVTQTPKHLITATGQRVTLRCSPRSGDLSVYWYQQSLDQGLQFLIQYYNGEERAKGNILERFSAQQFPDLHSELNLSSLELGDSALYFCASSVGARTTDTQYFGPGTRLTVL.

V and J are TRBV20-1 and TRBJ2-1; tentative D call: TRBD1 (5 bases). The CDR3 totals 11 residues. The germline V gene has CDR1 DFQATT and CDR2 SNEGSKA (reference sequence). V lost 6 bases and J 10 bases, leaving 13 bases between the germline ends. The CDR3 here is CSALLGEEQFF. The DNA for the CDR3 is TGCAGTGCGCTTTTAGGGGAAGAGCAGTTCTTC.

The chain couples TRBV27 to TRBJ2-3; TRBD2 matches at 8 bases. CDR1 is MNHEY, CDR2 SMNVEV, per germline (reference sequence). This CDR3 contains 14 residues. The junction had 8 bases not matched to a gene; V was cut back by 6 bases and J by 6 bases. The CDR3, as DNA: TGTGCCAGCAGACAAGGCGGGAGGTTTGATACGCAGTATTTT. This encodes CASRQGGRFDTQYF.

The CDR3 DNA reads TGTGCCAGCTCACCAAGACAGGGGGCGAGCACAGATACGCAGTATTTT. Translation gives CASSPRQGASTDTQYF. The genes are TRBV18 and TRBJ2-3; 10 bases fit TRBD1. Trimming cost V 2 bases and J 0 bases; bases outside gene matches: 2. CDR3 length equals 16 residues. Germline V gives CDR1 KGHSH, CDR2 LQKENI.

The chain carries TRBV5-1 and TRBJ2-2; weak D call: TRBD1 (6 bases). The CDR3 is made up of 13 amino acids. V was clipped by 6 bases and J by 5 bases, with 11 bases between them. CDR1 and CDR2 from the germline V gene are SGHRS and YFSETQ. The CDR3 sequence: CASKTGETGELFF. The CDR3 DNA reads TGCGCCAGCAAGACAGGAGAGACCGGGGAGCTGTTTTTT.

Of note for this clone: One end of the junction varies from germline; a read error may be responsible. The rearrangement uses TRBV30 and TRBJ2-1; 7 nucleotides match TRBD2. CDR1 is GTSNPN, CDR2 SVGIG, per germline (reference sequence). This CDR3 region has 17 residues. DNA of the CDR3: TGTACCTGGAGTGTACGGTGGACTAGTCTTTTCTTCAATGAGCAGTTCTTC. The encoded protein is CTWSVRWTSLFFNEQFF.

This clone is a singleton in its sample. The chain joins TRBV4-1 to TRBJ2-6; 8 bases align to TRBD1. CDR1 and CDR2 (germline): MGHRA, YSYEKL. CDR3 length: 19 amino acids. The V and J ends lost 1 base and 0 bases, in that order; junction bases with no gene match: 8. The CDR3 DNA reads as TGCGCCAGCAGCCAAGTAGACAGGGGTCGCCACTCTGGGGCCAACGTCCTGACTTTC. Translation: CASSQVDRGRHSGANVLTF.

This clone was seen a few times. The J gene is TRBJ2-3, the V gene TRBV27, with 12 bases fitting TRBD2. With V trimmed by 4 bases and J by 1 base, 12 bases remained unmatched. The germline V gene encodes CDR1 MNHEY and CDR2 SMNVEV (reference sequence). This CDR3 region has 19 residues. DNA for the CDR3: TGTGCCAGCAGTTCCCTAAGGGCTTGGACTAGCGGGGGCACAGATACGCAGTATTTT. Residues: CASSSLRAWTSGGTDTQYF.